This T cell receptor (beta chain) originates from a study of CD8+ T cells in alopecia areata. In each case, RNA was isolated and then reverse transcribed into cDNA as the sequencing template. Using immunoSEQ multiplex PCR, the repertoire was profiled, and TCRdb retains in-frame clones only, with some absent. The sample holds a few hundred thousand clones, roughly two fifths seen once. Treatment defined: oral pan-JAK inhibitor, 5-10 mg twice daily. Germline assignment: CDR1 GTSNPN and CDR2 SVGIG (reference sequence). The CDR3 length is 13 residues. V lost 0 bases, J lost 5 bases, and 10 bases lay in between. General study findings and limits: Scalp sequencing also captures normal skin's resident alphabeta T cells. Researchers report lesional scalp, most notably alopecia totalis/universalis, outstripped normal scalp in clonality. Persistence in scalp and blood during tofacitinib was observed for many expanded lesional clones. Treatment with tofacitinib significantly lowered scalp clonality and reduced expanded CD8+ clones among the top 100.

With respect to this clone: What it binds is not known.

The source was CD4+ T cells sorted from blood, collected at week 34, from a patient treated with tofacitinib. This rearrangement joins TRBV30 to TRBJ1-2, with unresolved D. This TCR was sampled from a human donor with alopecia areata. The CDR3 here is CAWSVAIGYGYTF. The CDR3 DNA follows: TGTGCCTGGAGTGTCGCGATAGGGTATGGCTACACCTTC.